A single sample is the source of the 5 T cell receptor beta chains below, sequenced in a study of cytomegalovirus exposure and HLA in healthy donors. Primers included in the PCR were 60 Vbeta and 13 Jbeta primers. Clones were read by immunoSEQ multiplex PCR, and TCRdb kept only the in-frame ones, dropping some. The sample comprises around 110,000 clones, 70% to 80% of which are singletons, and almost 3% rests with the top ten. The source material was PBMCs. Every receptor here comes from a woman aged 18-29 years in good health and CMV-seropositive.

The CDR3 is CAWRKKLGRGETQYF. CDR3 bases: TGTGCCTGGAGAAAAAAACTCGGGAGAGGGGAGACCCAGTACTTC. V is TRBV30 and J is TRBJ2-5; D is perhaps TRBD2 (6 bases). The CDR3 is 15 residues long. Germline V CDR1 and CDR2: GTSNPN, SVGIG (reference sequence). V shed 3 bases and J shed 5 bases, with 19 bases lying between them.

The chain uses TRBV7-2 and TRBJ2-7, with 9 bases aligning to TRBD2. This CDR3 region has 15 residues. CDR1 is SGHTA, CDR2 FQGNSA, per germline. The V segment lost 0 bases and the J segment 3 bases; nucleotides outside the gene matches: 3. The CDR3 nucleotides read TGTGCCAGCAGCTTAGCCCCTAGCGGGAACTACGAGCAGTACTTC. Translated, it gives CASSLAPSGNYEQYF.

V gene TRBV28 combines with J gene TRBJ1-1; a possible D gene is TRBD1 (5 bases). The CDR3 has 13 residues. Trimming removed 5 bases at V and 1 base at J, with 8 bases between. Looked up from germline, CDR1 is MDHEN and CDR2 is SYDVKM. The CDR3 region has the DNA TGTGCCAGCAGTGCCGACAGGAACACTGAAGCTTTCTTT. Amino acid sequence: CASSADRNTEAFF. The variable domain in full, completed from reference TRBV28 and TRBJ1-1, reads DVKVTQSSRYLVKRTGEKVFLECVQDMDHENMFWYRQDPGLGLRLIYFSYDVKMKEKGDIPEGYSVSREKKERFSLILESASTNQTSMYLCASSADRNTEAFFGQGTRLTVV.

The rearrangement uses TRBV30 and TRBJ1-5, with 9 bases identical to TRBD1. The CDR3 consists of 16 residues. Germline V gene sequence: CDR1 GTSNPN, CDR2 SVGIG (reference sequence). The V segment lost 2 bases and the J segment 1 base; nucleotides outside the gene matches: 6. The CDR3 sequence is CAWSKRGTGSNQPQHF. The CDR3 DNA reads TGTGCCTGGAGTAAGAGGGGGACAGGGAGCAATCAGCCCCAGCATTTT.

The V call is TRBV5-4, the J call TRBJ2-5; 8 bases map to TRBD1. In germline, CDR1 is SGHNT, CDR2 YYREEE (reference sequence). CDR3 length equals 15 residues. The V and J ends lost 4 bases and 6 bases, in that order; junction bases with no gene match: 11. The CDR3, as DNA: TGTGCCAGCAGCAAAACGACAGGGGACAGGAAGACCCAGTACTTC. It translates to CASSKTTGDRKTQYF.